These 14 T cell receptor beta chains originate from one sample sequenced in a study of blood T cell repertoires in COVID-19. Measured with immunoSEQ multiplex PCR; TCRdb has only the in-frame clones, and not every one. Of tens of thousands of clones listed, about 92% are singletons. What was sequenced was peripheral blood. Receptors originate from a human donor in a cohort sampled during active COVID-19.

This chain joins TRBV5-1 and TRBJ2-7, with D possibly TRBD2 on 5 matching bases. V lost 4 bases to trimming and J lost 6 bases, with 14 bases between them. Germline V gene lookup returns CDR1 SGHRS and CDR2 YFSETQ. The CDR3 spans 13 residues. As DNA, the CDR3 is TGCGCCAGCAGCCCTACTAGGCTTAGCGAGCAGTACTTC. Protein: CASSPTRLSEQYF.

This clone was seen a few times. This rearrangement joins TRBV28 to TRBJ1-1; 7 bases align to TRBD1. V lost 6 bases to trimming and J lost 1 base; unmatched junction nucleotides: 5. There are 14 residues in the CDR3. The germline CDR1 and CDR2 sequences are MDHEN and SYDVKM. The CDR3 DNA sequence: TGTGCCAGCAGGGGGGACAGTCAGAACACTGAAGCTTTCTTT. Its translation is CASRGDSQNTEAFF.

V is TRBV2 and J is TRBJ2-1, with a weak D call TRBD2 (7 bases). Germline V lookup: CDR1 SNHLY, CDR2 FYNNEI. V lost 2 bases, J lost 0 bases, and 14 bases lay in between. This CDR3 region has 17 residues. CDR3 coding DNA: TGTGCCAGCAGTGAACAACAGGGAGGGAGCTCCTACAATGAGCAGTTCTTC. As protein: CASSEQQGGSSYNEQFF.

The chain is built from TRBV18 and TRBJ1-2; TRBD1 matches at 7 bases. The CDR3 consists of 13 residues. Germline CDR1 reads KGHSH; CDR2 reads LQKENI. V shed 4 bases, J shed 5 bases, and the junction held 4 bases outside the gene matches. CDR3 sequence: CASSRDRDYGYTF. In DNA, the CDR3 is TGTGCCAGCTCACGGGACAGAGATTATGGCTACACCTTC.

This clone was found a few times. The DNA of the CDR3 is TGTGCCAGCAGTGGCAGGGTGGGTGAAAAACTGTTTTTT. Its translation is CASSGRVGEKLFF. The chain links TRBV2 to TRBJ1-4; D possibly corresponds to TRBD1 (5 bases). The CDR3 has 13 amino acids. CDR1 and CDR2 from the germline V gene are SNHLY and FYNNEI. Trimming pared 4 bases from V and 7 bases from J, leaving 10 bases between. The full variable domain, completed using reference TRBV2 and TRBJ1-4, is EPEVTQTPSHQVTQMGQEVILRCVPISNHLYFYWYRQILGQKVEFLVSFYNNEISEKSEIFDDQFSVERPDGSNFTLKIRSTKLEDSAMYFCASSGRVGEKLFFGSGTQLSVL.

CDR3 loop: CASSLWTSGSPDTQYF. As DNA, the CDR3 is TGTGCCAGCAGCTTATGGACTAGCGGGAGCCCAGATACGCAGTATTTT. The V and J genes are TRBV11-2 and TRBJ2-3, with TRBD2 identical over 13 bases. The CDR3 is made up of 16 amino acids. Germline V CDR1 and CDR2: SGHAT, FQNNGV. V was pared by 2 bases and J by 4 bases, with 3 bases of the junction left unmatched.

DNA for the CDR3: TGCGCCAGCAGCTTGGCCTACAGGGGGCAAGAGACCCAGTACTTC. The encoded protein is CASSLAYRGQETQYF. The J gene is TRBJ2-5, the V gene TRBV5-1; 8 bases align to TRBD1. The V segment lost 0 bases and the J segment 2 bases; nucleotides outside the gene matches: 3. The CDR3 covers 15 residues. Per germline, CDR1 SGHRS and CDR2 YFSETQ.

The J gene is TRBJ1-6, the V gene TRBV28; D is unclear. The CDR3 length is 11 residues. V was cut by 7 bases and J by 15 bases, with 13 bases left in between. Germline CDR1 is MDHEN and CDR2 is SYDVKM. CDR3 in amino acids: CASTTGFFLHF. In DNA, the CDR3 is TGTGCCAGCACCACCGGTTTTTTCCTCCACTTT.

This chain connects TRBV5-4 to TRBJ2-3; 8 nucleotides line up with TRBD2. There are 16 residues in the CDR3. CDR1 and CDR2 from the germline V gene are SGHNT and YYREEE (reference sequence). The ends lost 4 bases at V and 2 bases at J; junction bases unmatched: 9. CDR3 coding DNA: TGTGCCAGCAGCCCGAGCGGGAGCCGGCCCACAGATACGCAGTATTTT. This gives the protein CASSPSGSRPTDTQYF.

The rearrangement joins TRBV13 to TRBJ2-1, with a weak D call TRBD2 (6 bases). The CDR3 runs to 12 residues. V lost 4 bases and J lost 16, with 17 bases in between. The germline V gene encodes CDR1 PRHDT and CDR2 FYEKMQ (reference sequence). In DNA, the CDR3 is TGTGCCAGCAGCTCTTGGGGGGACCGGCTTTTCTTC. This gives the protein CASSSWGDRLFF.

This chain connects TRBV27 to TRBJ2-7; unclear D gene. In germline, CDR1 is MNHEY, CDR2 SMNVEV (reference sequence). There are 13 residues in the CDR3. V lost 0 bases and J lost 3, with 6 bases in between. CDR3 sequence: CASSLSSGYEQYF. CDR3 nucleotides: TGTGCCAGCAGTTTATCGTCGGGCTACGAGCAGTACTTC.

The chain uses TRBV27 and TRBJ1-3, with TRBD1 matching over 7 bases. The CDR3 contains 15 residues. V was clipped by 5 bases and J by 0 bases; unmatched bases: 4. Germline V lookup: CDR1 MNHEY, CDR2 SMNVEV (reference sequence). The CDR3 is CASSIQGTSGNTIYF. The CDR3, as DNA: TGTGCCAGCAGTATACAGGGGACCTCTGGAAACACCATATATTTT.

As DNA, the CDR3 is TGTGCCAGCAGCGGTTCGGCTAGCGGGACCGGCACAGATACGCAGTATTTT. Encoded protein: CASSGSASGTGTDTQYF. The chain uses TRBV11-2 and TRBJ2-3, with 9 positions matching TRBD2. This CDR3 has 17 residues. V shed 5 bases, J shed 1 base, and the junction held 10 bases outside the gene matches. CDR1 SGHAT and CDR2 FQNNGV come from the germline V gene.

V and J are TRBV21-1 and TRBJ2-5; whether TRBD1, the table's D call, matches the DNA was not checked. TRBV21-1 is an annotated pseudogene. This CDR3 is 19 amino acids long. The CDR3 is CASSKVLGLLRQGGETQYF. CDR3 nucleotide sequence: TGTGCCAGCAGCAAAGTACTAGGGTTGCTAAGACAGGGGGGTGAGACCCAGTACTTC.